This passage covers 10 T cell receptor beta chains from one sample sequenced in a study of blood T cell repertoires in COVID-19. TCRdb's copy holds only in-frame clones and misses some; the assay was immunoSEQ multiplex PCR. The profile shows nearly 250,000 clones, about 80% of them singletons. The sequenced material came from peripheral blood. These receptors were obtained from a woman aged 80 or over with acute or convalescent COVID-19.

The V call is TRBV4-3, the J call TRBJ2-2; no clear D gene. Trimming cost V 2 bases and J 5 bases, with 9 bases left between them. CDR1 and CDR2 (germline): LGHNA, YSLEER. The CDR3 has 14 residues. In DNA form, the CDR3 reads TGCGCCAGCAGCCAAAGATTCCAGACCGGGGAGCTGTTTTTT. Its translation: CASSQRFQTGELFF.

The chain uses TRBV19 and TRBJ2-7, with 13 bases fitting TRBD2. The CDR3 consists of 15 residues. Germline V gene sequence: CDR1 LNHDA, CDR2 SQIVND (reference sequence). The V and J ends lost 10 bases and 3 bases, in that order; junction bases with no gene match: 9. The CDR3 DNA reads as TGTGCCACTAGGACTAGCGGGAGTATTGGCTACGAGCAGTACTTC. It encodes CATRTSGSIGYEQYF.

The chain combines TRBV7-6 with TRBJ2-2, with 12 bases identical to TRBD2. The germline V gene encodes CDR1 SGHVS and CDR2 FNYEAQ. Unmatched junction bases numbered 13, after V lost 4 bases and J lost 7 bases. CDR3 length equals 18 residues. CDR3 protein: CASSSLLAGGTRDGELFF. The CDR3 DNA follows: TGTGCCAGCAGCTCCTTGCTAGCGGGGGGGACCCGGGACGGGGAGCTGTTTTTT.

The V call is TRBV3-1 (or the pseudogene TRBV3-2), the J call TRBJ2-3; D may be TRBD2 (6 bases). The CDR3 consists of 14 residues. V dropped 3 bases and J dropped 2 bases, with 9 bases sitting between them. Germline assignment: CDR1 LGHDT and CDR2 YNNKEL (reference sequence). CDR3 residues: CASSHGGITDTQYF. As DNA, the CDR3 is TGTGCCAGCAGCCACGGAGGGATCACAGATACGCAGTATTTT.

The chain recombines TRBV6-5 with TRBJ1-2; TRBD1 matches 8 bases. The ends lost 2 bases at V and 8 bases at J; junction bases unmatched: 7. This CDR3 region has 14 residues. Per germline, CDR1 MNHEY and CDR2 SVGAGI. The CDR3 is CASSYRTGRRGYTF. As DNA, the CDR3 is TGTGCCAGCAGTTACCGGACAGGGCGAAGGGGCTACACCTTC.

The chain links TRBV5-4 to TRBJ2-3; TRBD2 matches 8 bases. The V gene end was trimmed by 2 bases and the J gene end by 0 bases; junction bases not matched to a gene: 2. The CDR3 has 15 amino acids. CDR1 and CDR2 from the germline V gene are SGHNT and YYREEE (reference sequence). The CDR3 protein is CASSFSGGSTDTQYF. CDR3 bases: TGTGCCAGCAGCTTTTCGGGAGGGAGCACAGATACGCAGTATTTT.

The V gene is TRBV28, the J gene TRBJ2-1; weak D call: TRBD2 (5 bases). V was pared by 10 bases and J by 10 bases, with 17 bases between. The germline gives CDR1 MDHEN, CDR2 SYDVKM. The CDR3 spans 12 residues. The CDR3 region has the DNA TGTGCCACATGGAGCGGAACCTCAGAGCAGTTCTTC. Its translation is CATWSGTSEQFF.

This clone was picked up one time. The chain combines TRBV29-1 with TRBJ1-1, with TRBD1 matching 8 bases. V trimming: 3 bases; J trimming: 4 bases; junction bases outside the gene matches: 10. The V gene's germline CDR1 is SQVTM and CDR2 ANQGSEA. This CDR3 region has 15 residues. CDR3 region: CSVESGGPGVTEAFF. Written as DNA, the CDR3 is TGCAGCGTTGAGTCAGGGGGCCCTGGGGTCACTGAAGCTTTCTTT.

This chain uses TRBV3-1 (or the pseudogene TRBV3-2) with TRBJ2-2, with 8 bases aligning to TRBD2. The CDR3 totals 15 residues. In germline, CDR1 is LGHDT, CDR2 YNNKEL (reference sequence). With 3 bases clipped from V and 5 bases from J, the junction kept 5 bases outside the gene matches. For the CDR3, the DNA is TGTGCCAGCAGCCAGAGCGGGGGTCTTACCGGGGAGCTGTTTTTT. Translated, it gives CASSQSGGLTGELFF.

The chain combines TRBV28 with TRBJ1-5; TRBD1 matches 8 bases. This CDR3 is built from 14 residues. Germline V lookup: CDR1 MDHEN, CDR2 SYDVKM. Trimming cost V 2 bases and J 11 bases; bases outside gene matches: 8. CDR3 sequence reads: CASSLGQGYRSQHF. The DNA for the CDR3 is TGTGCCAGCAGTTTAGGACAGGGCTATAGGTCCCAGCATTTT.